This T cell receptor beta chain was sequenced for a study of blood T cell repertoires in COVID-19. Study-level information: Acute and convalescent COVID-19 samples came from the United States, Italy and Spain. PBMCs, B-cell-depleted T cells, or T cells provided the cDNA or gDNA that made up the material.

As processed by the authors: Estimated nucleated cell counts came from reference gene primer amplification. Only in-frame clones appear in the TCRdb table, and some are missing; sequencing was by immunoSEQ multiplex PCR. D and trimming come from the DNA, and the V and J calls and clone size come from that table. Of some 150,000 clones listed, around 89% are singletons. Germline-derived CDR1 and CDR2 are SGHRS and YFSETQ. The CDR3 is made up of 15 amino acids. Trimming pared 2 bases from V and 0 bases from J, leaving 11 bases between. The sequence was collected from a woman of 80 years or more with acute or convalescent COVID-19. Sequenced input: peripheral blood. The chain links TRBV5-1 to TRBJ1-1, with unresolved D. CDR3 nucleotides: TGCGCCAGCAGCTTAGAGCCGGGTTTGAACACTGAAGCTTTCTTT. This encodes CASSLEPGLNTEAFF.